These 30 T cell receptor beta chains were sequenced from one sample in a study of T cell responses to AZD1222 COVID-19 vaccine. The table came from immunoSEQ multiplex PCR; TCRdb's copy has only in-frame clones and leaves some out. The table has about 110,000 clones, about 90% seen once; the top ten hold less than 10%. Here the sequenced sample was peripheral blood, taken 28 days after the second AZD1222 dose. The receptors were gathered from an adult who received the AZD1222 COVID-19 vaccine.

The CDR3: CAPRLGGSSYNEQFF. In DNA form, the CDR3 reads TGTGCGCCCCGCCTCGGGGGTAGCTCCTACAATGAGCAGTTCTTC. The gene calls are TRBV11-3 and TRBJ2-1; tentatively, D is TRBD2 (6 bases). Germline CDR1 SGHNT, CDR2 YENEEA. CDR3 size: 15 residues.

This chain joins TRBV7-3 and TRBJ2-2; perhaps TRBD1 as D (5 bases). The CDR3 runs 14 residues. Germline assignment: CDR1 SGHTA and CDR2 FQGTGA. V was cut by 3 bases and J by 8 bases, with 13 bases left in between. CDR3 region: CASSLQTSGGELFF. The CDR3 nucleotides read TGTGCCAGCAGCTTGCAGACCTCAGGGGGGGAGCTGTTTTTT.

This chain uses TRBV6-4 with TRBJ2-3; TRBD2 aligns across 8 bases. The CDR3 has 16 residues. Germline CDR1 and CDR2: MRHNA and SNTAGT. V lost 0 bases to trimming and J lost 0 bases; unmatched junction nucleotides: 2. The CDR3 sequence is CASSDSAGGSTDTQYF. The CDR3 DNA sequence: TGTGCCAGCAGTGACTCCGCGGGGGGCAGCACAGATACGCAGTATTTT.

The chain uses TRBV29-1 and TRBJ1-3; the D gene is possibly TRBD1 (6 bases). The CDR3 contains 14 residues. V shed 7 bases and J shed 4 bases, with 17 bases lying between them. Germline CDR1 and CDR2: SQVTM and ANQGSEA. The CDR3 region has the DNA TGCAGCGCCGAGGTGTCCGGGACAGGAAACACCATATATTTT. It codes for CSAEVSGTGNTIYF.

The count of this clone is one. V and J are TRBV19 and TRBJ1-3; D possibly corresponds to TRBD1 (6 bases). V lost 7 bases and J lost 0, with 13 bases in between. Germline V gene lookup returns CDR1 LNHDA and CDR2 SQIVND (reference sequence). The length of the CDR3 is 15 residues. The DNA of the CDR3 is TGTGCCAGTACCGGACAGCCTTTCTCTGGAAACACCATATATTTT. Its translation: CASTGQPFSGNTIYF.

Written as DNA, the CDR3 is TGCGCCAGCAGCCAAGATCCGGGAGGGGGCCCGTTCACAGATACGCAGTATTTT. As protein: CASSQDPGGGPFTDTQYF. J is TRBJ2-3 and V is TRBV4-3; weak D call: TRBD2 (8 bases). The V and J ends lost 0 bases and 2 bases respectively, with 18 bases between them. Germline V gene sequence: CDR1 LGHNA, CDR2 YSLEER. The CDR3 totals 18 residues.

The chain combines TRBV7-2 with TRBJ2-7; TRBD1 aligns across 8 bases. CDR1 and CDR2 from the germline V gene are SGHTA and FQGNSA. Trimming took 3 bases from V and 8 from J; bases not matched to a gene: 9. This CDR3 comprises 14 residues. The CDR3 is CASSFPGQVTKQYF. The CDR3 DNA reads TGTGCCAGCAGCTTCCCGGGACAGGTCACCAAGCAGTACTTC.

This chain's CDR3 is CASSSRTGGDTGELFF. CDR3 DNA: TGTGCCAGCAGCTCGAGGACAGGGGGGGACACCGGGGAGCTGTTTTTT. The chain joins TRBV7-8 to TRBJ2-2; TRBD1 matches at 10 bases. V dropped 4 bases and J dropped 3; count of bases not matched to a gene: 5. Germline V gene lookup returns CDR1 SGHVS and CDR2 FQNEAQ. This CDR3 contains 16 residues.

The genes are TRBV29-1 and TRBJ2-7; unclear D gene. The CDR3 has 15 residues. Trimming took 1 base from V and 2 from J, leaving 15 bases between them. Germline CDR1 SQVTM, CDR2 ANQGSEA. CDR3: CSVEVVAVPTYEQYF. The CDR3 DNA sequence: TGCAGCGTTGAAGTTGTGGCGGTTCCGACCTACGAGCAGTACTTC.

The V and J genes are TRBV14 and TRBJ1-2; D gene uncertain. The length of the CDR3 is 13 residues. Trimming removed 0 bases at V and 4 bases at J, with 6 bases between. Per the germline V gene, CDR1 is SGHDN and CDR2 is FVKESK. The CDR3 region has the DNA TGTGCCAGCAGCCAAGACAGGCCCTATGGCTACACCTTC. Encoded protein: CASSQDRPYGYTF.

This chain connects TRBV11-2 to TRBJ2-7, with D perhaps TRBD1 or TRBD2 (5 bases each). CDR1 SGHAT and CDR2 FQNNGV come from the germline V gene. There are 16 residues in the CDR3. V was trimmed by 1 base and J by 6 bases, leaving 19 bases between them. CDR3 region: CASSLVTVGATGEQYF. The CDR3 coding sequence is TGTGCCAGCAGCTTAGTCACAGTCGGGGCCACGGGCGAGCAGTACTTC.

The rearrangement joins TRBV5-1 to TRBJ1-5; D possibly corresponds to TRBD1 (6 bases). In germline, CDR1 is SGHRS, CDR2 YFSETQ. Trimming removed 3 bases from V and 7 bases from J, with 17 bases in between. CDR3 length: 15 amino acids. The CDR3 bases are TGCGCCAGCAGCTCCACAGGGCAAGAGGGGCAGCCCCAGCATTTT. It translates to CASSSTGQEGQPQHF.

The chain is built from TRBV27 and TRBJ1-2; a weak D match, TRBD1 (5 bases). CDR3 length: 14 amino acids. The V gene's germline CDR1 is MNHEY and CDR2 SMNVEV (reference sequence). The V end was cut by 3 bases, the J end by 8 bases, with 16 bases between. CDR3 nucleotide sequence: TGTGCCAGCAGTTTGGGCCACGGGGGGAAGGGCTACACCTTC. Protein sequence: CASSLGHGGKGYTF.

The chain employs TRBV27 and TRBJ2-7, with TRBD1 identical over 9 bases. Germline V gene sequence: CDR1 MNHEY, CDR2 SMNVEV (reference sequence). CDR3 length: 15 amino acids. V shed 0 bases and J 6 bases; nucleotides not matched to a gene: 6. The DNA of the CDR3 is TGTGCCAGCAGTTTATCGGGGACAGGGACGGTCGAGCAGTACTTC. Translation: CASSLSGTGTVEQYF.

This clone was recorded only once. The chain carries TRBV19 and TRBJ2-3, with 8 bases lining up with TRBD1. The CDR3 has 15 residues. Germline CDR1 and CDR2: LNHDA and SQIVND (reference sequence). The junction had 6 bases not matched to a gene; V was cut back by 2 bases and J by 5 bases. The DNA for the CDR3 is TGTGCCAGTAGTATACCCCAGGGGGCCCAAGATACGCAGTATTTT. Its protein is CASSIPQGAQDTQYF. The full variable domain, rest sourced from reference TRBV19 and TRBJ2-3, is DGGITQSPKYLFRKEGQNVTLSCEQNLNHDAMYWYRQDPGQGLRLIYYSQIVNDFQKGDIAEGYSVSREKKESFPLTVTSAQKNPTAFYLCASSIPQGAQDTQYFGPGTRLTVL.

CDR3: CASSFRRGSEQFF. DNA of the CDR3: TGTGCCAGCAGCTTCCGACGGGGGAGCGAGCAGTTCTTC. The chain couples TRBV7-3 to TRBJ2-1; D might be TRBD2 (6 bases). The CDR3 covers 13 residues. The V gene lost 3 bases and the J gene lost 10 bases, with 13 bases spanning the gap. The germline CDR1 and CDR2 sequences are SGHTA and FQGTGA.

The chain carries TRBV4-1 and TRBJ1-2, with D tentatively TRBD1 (6 bases). V was pared by 0 bases and J by 2 bases, with 19 bases between. CDR1 and CDR2 from the germline V gene are MGHRA and YSYEKL. This CDR3 is 18 amino acids long. The DNA for the CDR3 is TGCGCCAGCAGCCAAGATAGCCAGGGGATCACCCTAAACTATGGCTACACCTTC. It codes for CASSQDSQGITLNYGYTF.

The rearrangement links TRBV7-9 to TRBJ2-7; D might be TRBD2 (6 bases). V gave up 5 bases and J gave up 3 bases, with 14 bases separating them. The length of the CDR3 is 14 residues. CDR1 and CDR2 from the germline V gene are SEHNR and FQNEAQ (reference sequence). The CDR3 coding sequence is TGTGCCAGCAGCGCCCAAGGGGAGGTCTACGAGCAGTACTTC. Amino acid sequence: CASSAQGEVYEQYF.

The chain employs TRBV9 and TRBJ2-1, with 9 positions matching TRBD2. Germline-derived CDR1 and CDR2 are SGDLS and YYNGEE. This CDR3 comprises 17 residues. The V gene end was trimmed by 2 bases and the J gene end by 7 bases; junction bases not matched to a gene: 13. The CDR3: CASSVPSGGGAFNEQFF. CDR3 sequence (DNA): TGTGCCAGCAGCGTCCCGAGTGGCGGGGGGGCCTTTAATGAGCAGTTCTTC.

The rearrangement joins TRBV7-9 to TRBJ2-7, with D tentatively TRBD2 (5 bases). This CDR3 is 18 amino acids long. Looked up from germline, CDR1 is SEHNR and CDR2 is FQNEAQ (reference sequence). V lost 1 base to trimming and J lost 0 bases, with 19 bases between them. The CDR3 coding sequence is TGTGCCAGCAGCTTAGGATTATCTAGGAGGATCAGCTCCTACGAGCAGTACTTC. The encoded protein is CASSLGLSRRISSYEQYF.

The chain combines TRBV19 with TRBJ2-3; TRBD1 matches at 7 bases. This CDR3 has 12 amino acids. The V gene's germline CDR1 is LNHDA and CDR2 SQIVND (reference sequence). The V segment lost 5 bases and the J segment 9 bases; nucleotides outside the gene matches: 5. The CDR3 spells CASSPLQGTQYF. CDR3 in DNA: TGTGCCAGTAGTCCCCTACAGGGGACGCAGTATTTT.

This clone appeared a few times. The rearrangement uses TRBV9 and TRBJ2-3, with TRBD2 matching over 8 bases. The germline V gene has CDR1 SGDLS and CDR2 YYNGEE. The V segment lost 4 bases and the J segment 4 bases; nucleotides outside the gene matches: 5. The CDR3 totals 14 residues. CDR3 bases: TGTGCCAGCAGCCTGGGACTAGTTTCAGATACGCAGTATTTT. This gives the protein CASSLGLVSDTQYF.

The J gene is TRBJ1-3, the V gene TRBV2, with D maybe TRBD1 (6 bases). Germline-derived CDR1 and CDR2 are SNHLY and FYNNEI. CDR3 size: 17 residues. V dropped 8 bases and J dropped 0 bases, with 20 bases sitting between them. CDR3 nucleotide sequence: TGTGCCAGCGGGCTGGACAGAGAACTACACTCTGGAAACACCATATATTTT. This sequence encodes CASGLDRELHSGNTIYF.

The V and J genes are TRBV3-1 (or the pseudogene TRBV3-2) and TRBJ2-7; TRBD2 matches at 8 bases. The V gene end was trimmed by 0 bases and the J gene end by 4 bases; junction bases not matched to a gene: 11. Germline assignment: CDR1 LGHDT and CDR2 YNNKEL (reference sequence). This CDR3 contains 17 residues. Here the CDR3 reads CASSQDLPGTSIYEQYF. DNA for the CDR3: TGTGCCAGCAGCCAAGATCTACCCGGGACTAGTATTTACGAGCAGTACTTC.

This chain links TRBV28 with TRBJ2-5; 7 positions match TRBD1. This CDR3 has 14 amino acids. Per germline, CDR1 MDHEN and CDR2 SYDVKM. J lost 1 base, V lost 5 bases, and 4 bases had no gene match. The CDR3: CASSADRVQETQYF. CDR3 sequence (DNA): TGTGCCAGCAGTGCTGACAGGGTCCAAGAGACCCAGTACTTC.

J is TRBJ1-6 and V is TRBV6-2 or TRBV6-3; unclear D gene. The V end was cut by 2 bases, the J end by 0 bases, with 8 bases between. The CDR3 is 16 amino acids. CDR1 and CDR2 (germline): MNHEY, SVGEGT. CDR3 coding DNA: TGTGCCAGCAGTTACCGAGCGGACTCCTATAATTCACCCCTCCACTTT. The encoded protein is CASSYRADSYNSPLHF.

This clone appeared a few times. V usage is TRBV6-1 and J usage is TRBJ1-4; 7 positions agree with TRBD1. Germline trimming cut 4 bases from V and 3 bases from J; bases unmatched to any gene: 8. The V gene's germline CDR1 is MNHNS and CDR2 SASEGT. This CDR3 spans 16 amino acids. The CDR3 DNA follows: TGTGCCAGCAGTGGCCATATGGGACAGCCTAATGAAAAACTGTTTTTT. Translating gives CASSGHMGQPNEKLFF.

This rearrangement joins TRBV9 to TRBJ2-5, with D possibly matching TRBD2 (5 bases). V dropped 4 bases and J dropped 4 bases, with 11 bases sitting between them. Germline lookup yields CDR1 SGDLS and CDR2 YYNGEE. The CDR3 sequence is 13 residues long. CDR3 coding DNA: TGTGCCAGCAGCCCGTTAGGAGGAGAGACCCAGTACTTC. Its translation is CASSPLGGETQYF. Complete variable domain (other parts from reference TRBV9 and TRBJ2-5): DSGVTQTPKHLITATGQRVTLRCSPRSGDLSVYWYQQSLDQGLQFLIQYYNGEERAKGNILERFSAQQFPDLHSELNLSSLELGDSALYFCASSPLGGETQYFGPGTRLLVL.

CDR3: CASSRSTGQGALGTDTQYF. The DNA of the CDR3 is TGTGCCAGCTCACGATCGACGGGACAGGGTGCTCTCGGCACAGATACGCAGTATTTT. The chain joins TRBV18 to TRBJ2-3; 9 bases map to TRBD1. The CDR3 totals 19 residues. Germline assignment: CDR1 KGHSH and CDR2 LQKENI. The ends lost 4 bases at V and 1 base at J; junction bases unmatched: 15.

The chain is built from TRBV6-5 and TRBJ1-5; 12 nucleotides line up with TRBD1. There are 14 residues in the CDR3. V was pared by 9 bases and J by 9 bases, with 9 bases of the junction left unmatched. Germline lookup yields CDR1 MNHEY and CDR2 SVGAGI. CDR3 in amino acids: CASTGQGAGGPQHF. The CDR3 DNA reads as TGTGCCAGTACGGGACAGGGGGCTGGGGGGCCCCAGCATTTT.